The 2 T cell receptor beta chains below come from one sample, sequenced in a study of regulatory T cells in long-lasting Graves disease. Time point here: persistent/refractory GD, antithyroid drugs over 5 years with positive TRAb. The TCR library was prepared using RNA isolated from PBMCs. Construction of the TCR beta libraries employed iRepertoire HTBI primers in conjunction with Arm-PCR of CDR3 regions. TCRdb independently ran MiXCR on the multiplex PCR reads; one entry per CDR3 protein. The table has approximately 400,000 distinct CDR3 sequences, around 20% seen once. The sample was peripheral blood mononuclear cells (PBMCs), taken when the disease was refractory, from a patient treated with antithyroid drugs. The source of these receptors is a female donor with Graves disease.

In this sample, this clonotype turned up many times. V and J are TRBV28 and TRBJ1-1, with 7 bases aligning to TRBD1. The trim removed 3 bases at V and 2 bases at J, leaving 3 bases unmatched. CDR3 length: 14 amino acids. Germline V gene sequence: CDR1 MDHEN, CDR2 SYDVKM. The CDR3 reads CASSFRQGNTEAFF. CDR3 DNA sequence: TGTGCCAGCAGTTTTCGACAGGGTAACACTGAAGCTTTCTTT.

This clonotype was seen a few times. The rearrangement uses TRBV28 and TRBJ1-1; the D gene is possibly TRBD1 (5 bases). The CDR3 totals 14 residues. Looked up from germline, CDR1 is MDHEN and CDR2 is SYDVKM. V was shortened by 4 bases and J by 4 bases, with 13 bases between the two germline ends. The CDR3 reads CASSSRVEGTEAFF. The CDR3 DNA is TGTGCCAGCAGTTCCAGGGTTGAGGGCACTGAAGCTTTCTTT. Based on the CDR3 plus reference TRBV28 and TRBJ1-1, the full variable domain is DVKVTQSSRYLVKRTGEKVFLECVQDMDHENMFWYRQDPGLGLRLIYFSYDVKMKEKGDIPEGYSVSREKKERFSLILESASTNQTSMYLCASSSRVEGTEAFFGQGTRLTVV.